These 24 T cell receptor beta chains share one sample of origin, sequenced in a study of CD8 T cells in ankylosing spondylitis. TCRdb re-derived calls from the 5' RACE reads in MiXCR, one entry per CDR3 protein. The data hold 200,000 to 250,000 distinct CDR3 sequences, with under 12% observed a single time. The sample taken for sequencing was blood, either unsorted or a sorted T cell fraction (not recorded which). Receptors were obtained from a male donor with ankylosing spondylitis or in good health (not recorded which).

This clonotype was seen many times. The chain carries TRBV5-1 and TRBJ1-1, with a possible D match to TRBD1 (5 bases). Looked up from germline, CDR1 is SGHRS and CDR2 is YFSETQ. The CDR3 totals 16 residues. V lost 2 bases to trimming and J lost 3 bases, with 17 bases between them. The CDR3 loop reads CASSLLPQGTYTEAFF. The DNA of the CDR3 is TGCGCCAGCAGCTTACTACCTCAGGGTACATACACTGAAGCTTTCTTT.

This clonotype was detected ten times or more. The V and J genes are TRBV7-9 and TRBJ2-7; D is uncertain. Trimming stripped 5 bases from V and 3 bases from J, with 5 bases between. From germline, CDR1 is SEHNR and CDR2 FQNEAQ (reference sequence). The CDR3 is made up of 11 amino acids. This CDR3 reads CASSKGYEQYF. The CDR3 DNA follows: TGTGCCAGCAGCAAAGGCTACGAGCAGTACTTC.

This clonotype was observed at least ten times. This chain connects TRBV12-3 or TRBV12-4 to TRBJ2-3, with TRBD1 matching 8 bases. This CDR3 has 17 amino acids. V lost 3 bases and J lost 3; bases outside the gene matches: 11. As DNA, the CDR3 is TGTGCCAGCAGTTTTTCACTGGACAGGGTCGAGACAGATACGCAGTATTTT. Amino acid sequence: CASSFSLDRVETDTQYF.

About this clonotype itself: A much larger clone differs from this one at a single base, so this may be a read error. The chain is built from TRBV5-8 and TRBJ2-2; D is unclear. Trimming took 10 bases from V and 3 from J, leaving 13 bases between them. The CDR3 length is 13 residues. In germline, CDR1 is SGHTS, CDR2 YDEGEE. The CDR3 nucleotides read TGTGCCTGCACCCACCTTGACACCGGGGAGCTGTTTTTT. It codes for CACTHLDTGELFF. Complete variable domain (other parts from reference TRBV5-8 and TRBJ2-2): EAGVTQSPTHLIKTRGQQATLRCSPISGHTSVYWYQQALGLGLQFLLWYDEGEERNRGNFPPRFSGRQFPNYSSELNVNALELEDSALYLCACTHLDTGELFFGEGSRLTVL.

This clonotype was counted at least ten times. The CDR3 DNA sequence: TGTGCCAGCAGCTTAACACGGAATCGGTACAATGAGCAGTTCTTC. Protein sequence: CASSLTRNRYNEQFF. V gene TRBV7-2 combines with J gene TRBJ2-1; D remains ambiguous. The length of the CDR3 is 15 residues. The V and J ends lost 2 bases and 4 bases respectively, with 12 bases between them. Germline loops: CDR1 SGHTA, CDR2 FQGNSA.

The rearrangement joins TRBV20-1 to TRBJ2-5; 8 positions match TRBD2. The CDR3 sequence is 13 residues long. The germline gives CDR1 DFQATT, CDR2 SNEGSKA (reference sequence). V trimming: 7 bases; J trimming: 5 bases; junction bases outside the gene matches: 9. The CDR3 sequence: CSGNERGRETQYF. The CDR3 DNA reads TGCAGTGGTAACGAGCGGGGGCGCGAGACCCAGTACTTC.

This clonotype was detected many times. The rearrangement joins TRBV7-2 to TRBJ1-5; D is unresolved. V was pared by 3 bases and J by 3 bases, with 12 bases between. This CDR3 contains 15 residues. The germline CDR1 and CDR2 sequences are SGHTA and FQGNSA. As DNA, the CDR3 is TGTGCCAGCAGCTTCGTACGGCTTGACAATCAGCCCCAGCATTTT. Translation: CASSFVRLDNQPQHF.

This sequence joins TRBV20-1 and TRBJ1-5, with TRBD1 matching 9 bases. The germline V gene encodes CDR1 DFQATT and CDR2 SNEGSKA (reference sequence). CDR3 size: 13 residues. The V segment lost 6 bases and the J segment 7 bases; nucleotides outside the gene matches: 7. This CDR3 reads CSATTGGLQPQHF. In nucleotides, the CDR3 is TGCAGTGCCACGACAGGGGGTTTACAGCCCCAGCATTTT.

The chain is built from TRBV9 and TRBJ1-2, with D perhaps matching TRBD1 (6 bases). The germline V gene has CDR1 SGDLS and CDR2 YYNGEE. The V end lost 5 bases, the J end lost 0 bases, and 23 bases lay between the germline ends. The CDR3 has 18 residues. The CDR3 DNA follows: TGTGCCAGCAGAAAGATCCGGGACACCGCACAGACTAACTATGGCTACACCTTC. Amino acids: CASRKIRDTAQTNYGYTF.

This clonotype was counted at least ten times. V gene TRBV7-2 combines with J gene TRBJ2-7; TRBD1 aligns across 8 bases. CDR1 is SGHTA and CDR2 is FQGNSA in the germline V gene. Trimming removed 2 bases from V and 12 bases from J; junction bases left unmatched: 6. The CDR3 spans 12 residues. The CDR3 region has the DNA TGTGCCAGCAGCTTACCCGGACAGGGTTGGTACTTC. Amino acids: CASSLPGQGWYF.

The V gene is TRBV29-1, the J gene TRBJ1-2; D is undetermined. Germline CDR1 SQVTM, CDR2 ANQGSEA. Trimming removed 7 bases at V and 9 bases at J, with 21 bases between. The CDR3 covers 13 residues. CDR3 sequence (DNA): TGCAGCGCCGCGTCGCCGGTGCCGGAGAGCTACACCTTC. Translating it yields CSAASPVPESYTF. The complete variable domain, with remaining parts taken from reference TRBV29-1 and TRBJ1-2, reads SAVISQKPSRDICQRGTSLTIQCQVDSQVTMMFWYRQQPGQSLTLIATANQGSEATYESGFVIDKFPISRPNLTFSTLTVSNMSPEDSSIYLCSAASPVPESYTFGSGTRLTVV.

This clonotype appeared a few times. This chain uses TRBV3-1 with TRBJ1-6, with D perhaps TRBD1 (5 bases). V shed 1 base and J shed 8 bases, with 9 bases lying between them. Looked up from germline, CDR1 is LGHDT and CDR2 is YNNKEL (reference sequence). This CDR3 has 14 amino acids. The CDR3 region has the DNA TGTGCCAGCAGCCAAGGACAGTTTGATTCACCCCTCCACTTT. It is translated as CASSQGQFDSPLHF.

This sequence joins TRBV7-9 and TRBJ2-4; weak D call: TRBD1 (5 bases). From germline, CDR1 is SEHNR and CDR2 FQNEAQ (reference sequence). Trimming cost V 1 base and J 5 bases, with 9 bases left between them. This CDR3 is 14 amino acids long. DNA for the CDR3: TGTGCCAGCAGCTTAGGGGGCCTCCAAAACATTCAGTACTTC. Protein: CASSLGGLQNIQYF.

Many counts were recorded for this clonotype. This chain uses TRBV12-3 or TRBV12-4 with TRBJ2-2, with 7 positions matching TRBD1. After removal of 0 bases from V and 2 bases from J, the junction contained 6 bases not matched to a gene. The CDR3 runs 17 residues. The CDR3 is CASSLAPGQFNTGELFF. CDR3 DNA: TGTGCCAGCAGTTTAGCCCCGGGACAGTTTAACACCGGGGAGCTGTTTTTT.

The rearrangement links TRBV3-1 to TRBJ2-3; D gene ambiguous. There are 13 residues in the CDR3. CDR1 and CDR2 from the germline V gene are LGHDT and YNNKEL (reference sequence). Trimming cost V 11 bases and J 1 base, with 13 bases left between them. CDR3 sequence reads: CAVSRLGTDTQYF. The CDR3 DNA is TGTGCCGTATCCAGGCTCGGCACAGATACGCAGTATTTT.

The chain couples TRBV29-1 to TRBJ2-1, with D possibly being TRBD1 (5 bases). The V and J ends lost 6 bases and 1 base respectively, with 10 bases between them. Germline V gene data show CDR1 as SQVTM and CDR2 as ANQGSEA. This CDR3 is 13 amino acids long. Here the CDR3 DNA reads TGCAGCGTACCCAGGGAATCCTACAATGAGCAGTTCTTC. This codes for CSVPRESYNEQFF.

This clonotype came up many times. The V call is TRBV7-6, the J call TRBJ2-3, with TRBD2 matching over 13 bases. Trimming cost V 4 bases and J 2 bases; bases outside gene matches: 12. Germline assignment: CDR1 SGHVS and CDR2 FNYEAQ. The CDR3 has 19 residues. CDR3 sequence: CASSSQPGLAGTFTDTQYF. The CDR3 nucleotides are TGTGCCAGCAGCTCGCAGCCGGGACTAGCGGGGACCTTCACAGATACGCAGTATTTT.

This clonotype has a count of ten or more. This chain uses TRBV11-3 with TRBJ2-3, with D unclear. There are 15 residues in the CDR3. V dropped 1 base and J dropped 2 bases, with 10 bases sitting between them. Germline CDR1 is SGHNT and CDR2 is YENEEA. In DNA, the CDR3 is TGTGCCAGCAGCTTAGGCGTGGAAGCCACAGATACGCAGTATTTT. It codes for CASSLGVEATDTQYF. The full variable domain, its missing parts supplied by reference TRBV11-3 and TRBJ2-3, is EAGVVQSPRYKIIEKKQPVAFWCNPISGHNTLYWYLQNLGQGPELLIRYENEEAVDDSQLPKDRFSAERLKGVDSTLKIQPAELGDSAVYLCASSLGVEATDTQYFGPGTRLTVL.

At least ten counts were recorded for this clonotype. The V and J genes are TRBV4-2 and TRBJ1-1, with TRBD1 as a possible D gene (5 bases). Germline V lookup: CDR1 LGHNA, CDR2 YNFKEQ. This CDR3 has 14 residues. The V end lost 0 bases, the J end lost 7 bases, and 12 bases lay between the germline ends. The CDR3 spells CASSQDRGGDEAFF. The CDR3 DNA reads as TGTGCCAGCAGCCAAGATCGGGGGGGGGATGAAGCTTTCTTT.

Only a few counts were recorded for this clonotype. V usage is TRBV11-3 and J usage is TRBJ2-1; TRBD1 matches 9 bases. CDR1 SGHNT and CDR2 YENEEA come from the germline V gene. This CDR3 spans 16 amino acids. Losses at the gene ends were 1 base for V and 2 bases for J; bases not matched to a gene: 3. CDR3: CASSLGDREAYNEQFF. For the CDR3, the DNA is TGTGCCAGCAGCTTAGGGGACAGGGAAGCCTACAATGAGCAGTTCTTC.

This chain links TRBV20-1 with TRBJ2-5; D remains unclear. The CDR3 sequence is 12 residues long. The germline V gene encodes CDR1 DFQATT and CDR2 SNEGSKA (reference sequence). The germline V and J ends were trimmed by 6 bases and 1 base, with 9 bases remaining between them. The CDR3 nucleotides read TGCAGTGCCTCTTTCCCCCAAGAGACCCAGTACTTC. Its translation: CSASFPQETQYF.

V usage is TRBV12-5 and J usage is TRBJ2-1, with D unresolved. The CDR3 has 11 amino acids. The germline CDR1 and CDR2 sequences are LGHNT and FRNRAP. The V end was cut by 3 bases, the J end by 5 bases, with 2 bases between. The CDR3 protein is CASGFNNEQFF. Here the CDR3 DNA reads TGTGCTAGTGGTTTTAACAATGAGCAGTTCTTC.

V and J are TRBV18 and TRBJ1-1, with no clear D. This CDR3 has 11 residues. V lost 8 bases, J lost 7 bases, and 11 bases lay in between. From germline, CDR1 is KGHSH and CDR2 LQKENI. The CDR3: CASLNQREAFF. The CDR3 region has the DNA TGTGCCAGCCTCAACCAACGTGAAGCTTTCTTT.

This clonotype was counted at least ten times. The chain is built from TRBV12-3 or TRBV12-4 and TRBJ1-5; D is unclear. The CDR3 is made up of 20 amino acids. Between the trimmed V and J ends, which lost 2 bases and 5 bases, there was a span of 28 bases. CDR3: CASSLNGDDRVYYEDQPQHF. The CDR3 nucleotides are TGTGCCAGCAGTTTAAACGGTGACGATCGTGTCTATTACGAGGATCAGCCCCAGCATTTT.